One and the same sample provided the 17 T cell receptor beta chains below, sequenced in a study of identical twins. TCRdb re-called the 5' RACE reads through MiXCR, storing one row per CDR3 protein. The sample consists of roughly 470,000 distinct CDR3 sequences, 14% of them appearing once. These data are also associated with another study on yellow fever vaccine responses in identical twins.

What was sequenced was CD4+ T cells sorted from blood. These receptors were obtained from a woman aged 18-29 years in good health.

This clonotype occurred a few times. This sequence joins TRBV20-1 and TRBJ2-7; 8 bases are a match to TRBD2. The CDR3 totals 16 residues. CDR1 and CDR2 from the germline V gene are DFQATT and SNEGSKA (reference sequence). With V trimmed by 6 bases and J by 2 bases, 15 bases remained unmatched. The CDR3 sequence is CSASGSTGRETYEQYF. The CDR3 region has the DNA TGCAGTGCCTCTGGCTCTACCGGGAGGGAAACCTACGAGCAGTACTTC.

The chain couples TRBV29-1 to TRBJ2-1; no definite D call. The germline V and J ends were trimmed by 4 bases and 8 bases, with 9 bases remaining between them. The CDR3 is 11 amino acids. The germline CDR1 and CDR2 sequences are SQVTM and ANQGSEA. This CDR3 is CSVASFDEQFF. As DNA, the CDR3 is TGCAGCGTTGCCTCGTTTGATGAGCAGTTCTTC.

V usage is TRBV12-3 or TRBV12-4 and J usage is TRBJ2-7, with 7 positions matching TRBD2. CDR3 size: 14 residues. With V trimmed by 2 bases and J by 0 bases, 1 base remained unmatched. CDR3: CASSLSGDSYEQYF. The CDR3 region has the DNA TGTGCCAGCAGTTTAAGCGGGGACTCCTACGAGCAGTACTTC.

The chain's CDR3 is CASSLDRGLIGELFF. DNA of the CDR3: TGCGCCAGCAGCTTGGACAGGGGGCTGATCGGGGAGCTGTTTTTT. The V and J genes are TRBV5-1 and TRBJ2-2, with 9 bases fitting TRBD1. The ends lost 0 bases at V and 7 bases at J; junction bases unmatched: 4. This CDR3 contains 15 residues. Per germline, CDR1 SGHRS and CDR2 YFSETQ.

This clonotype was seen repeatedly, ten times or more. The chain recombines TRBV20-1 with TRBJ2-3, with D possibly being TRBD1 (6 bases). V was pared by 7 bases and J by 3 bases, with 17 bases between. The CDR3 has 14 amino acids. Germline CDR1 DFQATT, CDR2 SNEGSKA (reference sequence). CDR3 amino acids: CSGPYPGVTDTQYF. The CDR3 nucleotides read TGCAGTGGTCCCTACCCAGGGGTGACAGATACGCAGTATTTT.

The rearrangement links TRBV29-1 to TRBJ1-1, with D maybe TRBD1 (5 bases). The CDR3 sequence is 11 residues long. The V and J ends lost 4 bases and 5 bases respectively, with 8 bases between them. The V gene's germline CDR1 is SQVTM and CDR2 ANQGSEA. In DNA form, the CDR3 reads TGCAGCGTTGGAGAGGGGACTGAAGCTTTCTTT. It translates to CSVGEGTEAFF. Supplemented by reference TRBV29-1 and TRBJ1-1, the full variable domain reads SAVISQKPSRDICQRGTSLTIQCQVDSQVTMMFWYRQQPGQSLTLIATANQGSEATYESGFVIDKFPISRPNLTFSTLTVSNMSPEDSSIYLCSVGEGTEAFFGQGTRLTVV.

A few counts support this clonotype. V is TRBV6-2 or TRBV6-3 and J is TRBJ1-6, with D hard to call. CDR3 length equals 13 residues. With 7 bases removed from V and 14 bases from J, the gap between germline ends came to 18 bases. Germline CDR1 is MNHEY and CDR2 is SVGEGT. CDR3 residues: CASTPTGSATLHF. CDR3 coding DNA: TGTGCCAGCACCCCGACCGGGTCCGCGACCCTCCACTTT.

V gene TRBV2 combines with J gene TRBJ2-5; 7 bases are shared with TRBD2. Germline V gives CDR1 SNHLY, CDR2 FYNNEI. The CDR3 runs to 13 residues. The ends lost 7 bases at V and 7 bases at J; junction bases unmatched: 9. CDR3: CASNGDYTGTQYF. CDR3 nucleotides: TGTGCCAGCAATGGGGACTATACAGGGACCCAGTACTTC.

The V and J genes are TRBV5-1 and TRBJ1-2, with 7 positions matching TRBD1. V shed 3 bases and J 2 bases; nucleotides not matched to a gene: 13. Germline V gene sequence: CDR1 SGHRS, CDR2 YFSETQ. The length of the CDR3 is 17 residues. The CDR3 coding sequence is TGCGCCAGCAGCTCAGGGACAGCAGTACTTAAAAACTATGGCTACACCTTC. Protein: CASSSGTAVLKNYGYTF.

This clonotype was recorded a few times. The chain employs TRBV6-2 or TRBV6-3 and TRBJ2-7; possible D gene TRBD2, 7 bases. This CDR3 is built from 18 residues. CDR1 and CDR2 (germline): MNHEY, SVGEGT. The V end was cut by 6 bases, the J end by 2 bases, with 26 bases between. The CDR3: CASREGGVREVRAYEQYF. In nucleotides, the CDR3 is TGTGCCAGCAGAGAAGGGGGGGTCCGAGAGGTGCGGGCCTACGAGCAGTACTTC.

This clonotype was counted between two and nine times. CDR3 bases: TGCAGCGTTGAAGTGAGGACGGCCGACAACACTGAAGCTTTCTTT. This gives the protein CSVEVRTADNTEAFF. The chain couples TRBV29-1 to TRBJ1-1; D unresolved. This CDR3 has 15 amino acids. Trimming pared 1 base from V and 2 bases from J, leaving 14 bases between. Germline CDR1 SQVTM, CDR2 ANQGSEA.

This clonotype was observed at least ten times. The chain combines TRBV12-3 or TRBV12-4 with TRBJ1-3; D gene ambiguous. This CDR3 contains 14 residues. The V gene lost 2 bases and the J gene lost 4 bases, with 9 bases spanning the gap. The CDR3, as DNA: TGTGCCAGCAGTTTAACGGGAAGCGGAAACACCATATATTTT. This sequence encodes CASSLTGSGNTIYF.

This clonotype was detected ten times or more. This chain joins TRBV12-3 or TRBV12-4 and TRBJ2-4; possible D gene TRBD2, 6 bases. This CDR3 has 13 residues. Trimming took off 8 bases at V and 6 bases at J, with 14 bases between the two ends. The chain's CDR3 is CASSGRDRNIQYF. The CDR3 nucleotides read TGTGCCAGCTCCGGGCGGGACCGAAACATTCAGTACTTC.

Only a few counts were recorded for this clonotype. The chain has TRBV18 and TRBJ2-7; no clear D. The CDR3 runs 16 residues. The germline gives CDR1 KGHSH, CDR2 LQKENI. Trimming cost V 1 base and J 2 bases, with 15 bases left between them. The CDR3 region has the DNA TGTGCCAGCTCACCACAGGCTTTGATAACTACCTACGAGCAGTACTTC. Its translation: CASSPQALITTYEQYF.

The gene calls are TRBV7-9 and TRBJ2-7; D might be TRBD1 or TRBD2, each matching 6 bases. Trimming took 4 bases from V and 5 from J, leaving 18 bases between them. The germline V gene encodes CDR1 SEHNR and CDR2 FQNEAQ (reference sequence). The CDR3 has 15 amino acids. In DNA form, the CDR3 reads TGTGCCAGCAGCTACCCGGGGGCGGGGCGGAACGAGCAGTACTTC. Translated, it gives CASSYPGAGRNEQYF.

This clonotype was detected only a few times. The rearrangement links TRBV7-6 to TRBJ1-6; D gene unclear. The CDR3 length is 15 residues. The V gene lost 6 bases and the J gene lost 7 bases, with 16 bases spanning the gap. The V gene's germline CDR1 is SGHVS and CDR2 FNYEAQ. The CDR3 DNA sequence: TGTGCCAGCAGGAAAACAACCGGGGTAAATTCACCCCTCCACTTT. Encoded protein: CASRKTTGVNSPLHF.

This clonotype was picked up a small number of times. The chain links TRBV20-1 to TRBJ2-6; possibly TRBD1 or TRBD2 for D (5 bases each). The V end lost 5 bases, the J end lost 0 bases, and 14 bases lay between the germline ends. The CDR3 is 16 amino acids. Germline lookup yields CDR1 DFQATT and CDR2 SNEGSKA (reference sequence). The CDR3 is CSASKAGTSGANVLTF. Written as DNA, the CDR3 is TGCAGTGCTTCTAAGGCAGGGACCTCTGGGGCCAACGTCCTGACTTTC.